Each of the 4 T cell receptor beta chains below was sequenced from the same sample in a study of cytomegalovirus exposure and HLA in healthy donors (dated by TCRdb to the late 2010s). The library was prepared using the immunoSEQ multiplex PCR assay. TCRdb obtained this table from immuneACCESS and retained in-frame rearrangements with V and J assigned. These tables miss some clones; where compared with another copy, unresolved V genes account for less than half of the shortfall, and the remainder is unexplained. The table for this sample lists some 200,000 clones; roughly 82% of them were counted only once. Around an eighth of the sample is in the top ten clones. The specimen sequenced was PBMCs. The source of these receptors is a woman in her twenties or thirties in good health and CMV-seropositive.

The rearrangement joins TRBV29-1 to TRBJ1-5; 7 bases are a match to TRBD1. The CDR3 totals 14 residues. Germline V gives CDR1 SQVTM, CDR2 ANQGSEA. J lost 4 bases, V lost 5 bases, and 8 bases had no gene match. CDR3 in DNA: TGCAGCGTTCGAGGGACAGATCCTAATCAGCCCCAGCATTTT. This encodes CSVRGTDPNQPQHF.

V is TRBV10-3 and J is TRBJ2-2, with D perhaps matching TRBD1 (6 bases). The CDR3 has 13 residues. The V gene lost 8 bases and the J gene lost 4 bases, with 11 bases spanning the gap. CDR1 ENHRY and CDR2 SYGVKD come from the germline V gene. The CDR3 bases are TGTGCCATCGAGCAGGGGTCCACCGGGGAGCTGTTTTTT. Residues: CAIEQGSTGELFF.

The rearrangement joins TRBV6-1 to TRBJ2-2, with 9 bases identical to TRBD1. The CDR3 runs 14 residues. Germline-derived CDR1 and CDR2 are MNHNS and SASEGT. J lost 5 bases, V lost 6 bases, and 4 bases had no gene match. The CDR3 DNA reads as TGTGCCAGCAGGTGGGACAGGGTGACCGGGGAGCTGTTTTTT. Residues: CASRWDRVTGELFF.

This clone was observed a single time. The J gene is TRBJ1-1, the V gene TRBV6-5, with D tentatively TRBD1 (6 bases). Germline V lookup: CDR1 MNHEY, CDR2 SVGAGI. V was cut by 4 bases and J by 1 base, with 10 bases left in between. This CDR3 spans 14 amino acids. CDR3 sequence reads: CASSWAGANTEAFF. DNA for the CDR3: TGTGCCAGCAGTTGGGCAGGGGCGAACACTGAAGCTTTCTTT.